This T cell receptor (beta chain) stems from a study of blood T cell repertoires in COVID-19. Study information: The analysed material was cDNA or gDNA that came from T cells, B-cell-depleted T cells, or PBMCs.

Unmatched junction bases numbered 8, after V lost 1 base and J lost 6 bases. Germline CDR1 SGHRS, CDR2 YFSETQ. The CDR3 runs 16 residues. TCRdb's table, derived via immunoSEQ multiplex PCR, lists solely in-frame clones and lacks some. The data show over 150,000 clones, with roughly 81% seen just once and 1% to 1.2% held by the top ten. This sequence originates from a man in his forties or fifties with acute or convalescent COVID-19. The V and J genes are TRBV5-1 and TRBJ2-3; 10 positions agree with TRBD1. The sample was peripheral blood. As DNA, the CDR3 is TGCGCCAGCAGCTTGAGTGGACAGGGGGTGGCGGATACGCAGTATTTT. Its protein product is CASSLSGQGVADTQYF.